This TCR beta chain was retrieved from a study of T cells after yellow fever vaccination. Study context: Preparation used SMART-Seq v4 Ultra Low Input for the low-cell-number fractions.

Generation of TCR cDNA used 5'RACE template switching (which added a universal primer site and UMIs). One entry per CDR3 protein, called by TCRdb with MiXCR from the 5' RACE reads. The sample yields about 170,000 distinct CDR3 sequences, approximately 11% seen once. In the case of this clonotype: Its cognate antigen is unknown.

Findings of the study overall: Primary-vaccination clones mostly resurfaced post-booster (less than 98% CD4, approximately 90% CD8). CD4 and CD8 compartments shared a small share of clonotypes, likely from convergent recombination.

Sequenced here: CD8+ T cells sorted from PBMCs, sampled 15 days after the yellow fever booster vaccination. The sequence came from a man between 18 and 35 years old who received the YFV17D yellow fever vaccine.

CDR3: CASRGTGGYEQYV. DNA for the CDR3: TGTGCCAGCAGGGGGACTGGGGGCTACGAGCAGTACGTC. The V call is TRBV6-1, the J call TRBJ2-7; a weak D match, TRBD2 (6 bases). The V gene lost 6 bases and the J gene lost 3 bases, with 12 bases spanning the gap. This CDR3 comprises 13 residues. Germline CDR1 is MNHNS and CDR2 is SASEGT.